This TCR beta chain came from a study of Ad26.COV2.S vaccination and SARS-CoV-2 variants. Study in general: Recipients of Ad26.COV2.S got it intramuscularly, once or twice 56 days apart.

The CDR3 is 13 amino acids. The V gene lost 4 bases and the J gene lost 1 base, with 7 bases spanning the gap. Germline V gene sequence: CDR1 SEHNR, CDR2 FQNEAQ (reference sequence). Noted treatment: around 19 received Ad26.COV2.S at low or high dose, single or two shots; 5 received placebo; per-sample allocation not given. Sampling occurred on day 63 after the first vaccine or placebo injection. An Ad26 vector expressing Wuhan-strain SARS-CoV-2 spike served as the vaccine. Using immunoSEQ multiplex PCR, the repertoire was profiled, and TCRdb retains in-frame clones only, with some absent. The table has roughly 240,000 clones, 85% to 90% seen once.

The rearrangement links TRBV7-9 to TRBJ1-1; D unresolved. The sequence was collected from a person aged 18-65 years who received the Ad26.COV2.S COVID-19 vaccine or a placebo. This specimen was peripheral blood, taken in a trial of Ad26.COV2.S vaccine versus placebo. The CDR3 spells CASSSLRNTEAFF. The CDR3 DNA sequence: TGTGCCAGCAGCTCCCTCCGGAACACTGAAGCTTTCTTT.